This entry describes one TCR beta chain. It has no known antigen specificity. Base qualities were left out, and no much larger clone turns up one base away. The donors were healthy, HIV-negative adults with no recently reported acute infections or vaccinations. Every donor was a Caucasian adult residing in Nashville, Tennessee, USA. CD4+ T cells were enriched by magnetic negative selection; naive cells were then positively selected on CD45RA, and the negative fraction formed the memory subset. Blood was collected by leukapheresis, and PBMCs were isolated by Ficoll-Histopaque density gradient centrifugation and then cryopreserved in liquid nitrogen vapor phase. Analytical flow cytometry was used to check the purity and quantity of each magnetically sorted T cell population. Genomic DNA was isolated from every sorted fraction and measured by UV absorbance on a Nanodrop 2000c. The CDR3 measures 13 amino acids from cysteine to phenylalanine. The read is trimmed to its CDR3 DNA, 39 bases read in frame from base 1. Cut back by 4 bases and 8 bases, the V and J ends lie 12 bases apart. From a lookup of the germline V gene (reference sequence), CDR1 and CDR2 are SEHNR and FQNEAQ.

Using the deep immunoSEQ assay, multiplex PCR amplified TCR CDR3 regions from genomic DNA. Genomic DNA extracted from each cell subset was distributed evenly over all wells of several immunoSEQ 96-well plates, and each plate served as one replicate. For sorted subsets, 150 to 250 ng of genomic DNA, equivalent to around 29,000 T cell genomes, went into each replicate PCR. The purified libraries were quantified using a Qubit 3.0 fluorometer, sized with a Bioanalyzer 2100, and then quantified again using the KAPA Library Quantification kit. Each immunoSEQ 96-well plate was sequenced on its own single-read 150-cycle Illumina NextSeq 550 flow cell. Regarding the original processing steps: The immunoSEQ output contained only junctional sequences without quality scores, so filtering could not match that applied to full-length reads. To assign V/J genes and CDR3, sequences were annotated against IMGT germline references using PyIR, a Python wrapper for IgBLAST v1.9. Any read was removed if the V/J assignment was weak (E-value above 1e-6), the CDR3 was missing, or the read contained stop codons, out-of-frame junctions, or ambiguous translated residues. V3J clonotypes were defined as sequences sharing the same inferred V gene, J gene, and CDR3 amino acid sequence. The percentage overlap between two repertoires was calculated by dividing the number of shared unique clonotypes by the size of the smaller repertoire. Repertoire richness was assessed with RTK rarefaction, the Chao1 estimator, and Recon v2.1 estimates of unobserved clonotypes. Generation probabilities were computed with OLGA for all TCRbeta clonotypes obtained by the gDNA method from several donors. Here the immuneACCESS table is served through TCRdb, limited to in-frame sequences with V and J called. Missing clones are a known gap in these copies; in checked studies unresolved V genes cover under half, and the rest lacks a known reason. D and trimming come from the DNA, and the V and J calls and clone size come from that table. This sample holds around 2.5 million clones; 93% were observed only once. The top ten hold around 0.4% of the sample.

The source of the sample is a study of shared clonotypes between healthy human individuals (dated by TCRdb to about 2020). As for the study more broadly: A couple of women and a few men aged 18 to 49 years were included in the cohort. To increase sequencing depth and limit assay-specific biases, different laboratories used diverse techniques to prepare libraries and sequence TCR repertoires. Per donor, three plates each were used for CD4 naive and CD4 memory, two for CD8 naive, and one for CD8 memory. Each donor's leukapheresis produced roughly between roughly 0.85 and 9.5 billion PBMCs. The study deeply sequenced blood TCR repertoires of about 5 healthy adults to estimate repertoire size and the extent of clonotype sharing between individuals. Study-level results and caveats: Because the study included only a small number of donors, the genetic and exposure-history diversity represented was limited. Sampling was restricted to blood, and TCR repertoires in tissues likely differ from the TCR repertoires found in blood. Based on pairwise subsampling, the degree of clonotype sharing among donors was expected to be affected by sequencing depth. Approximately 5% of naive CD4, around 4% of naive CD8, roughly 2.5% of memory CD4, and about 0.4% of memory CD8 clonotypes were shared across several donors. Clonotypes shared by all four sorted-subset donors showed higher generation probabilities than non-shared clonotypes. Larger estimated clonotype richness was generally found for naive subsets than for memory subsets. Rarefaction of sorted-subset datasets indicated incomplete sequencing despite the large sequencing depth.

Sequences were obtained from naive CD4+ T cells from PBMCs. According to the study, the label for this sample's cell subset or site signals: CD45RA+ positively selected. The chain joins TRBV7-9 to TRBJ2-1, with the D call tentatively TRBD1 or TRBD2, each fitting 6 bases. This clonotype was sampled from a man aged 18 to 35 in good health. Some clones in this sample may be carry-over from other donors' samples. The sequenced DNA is TGTGCCAGCAGCTGGGGGGCAGCGGATGAGCAGTTCTTC. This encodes CASSWGAADEQFF.